This record covers a single T cell receptor beta chain. Antigen unknown. These data are taken from a study of T-cell memory formation after mild COVID-19. As for the study in general: The study found TCR clusters largely donor specific.

One entry per CDR3 protein results from TCRdb running MiXCR on the 5' RACE reads. Among over 300,000 distinct CDR3 sequences listed, 20% to 25% were seen once. Points from the study as a whole: Clones contracting day 15 to 85 were balanced CD4/CD8; later expanders leaned CD4+.

The sequence was obtained from a young man who had mild COVID-19 (a few samples of this study predate the infection). Cell type and time point are not known. Material for sequencing was PBMCs or a T cell subset sorted from them (not recorded which).

CDR3 loop: CASSEALGGYTF. CDR3 coding DNA: TGTGCCAGCAGCGAAGCCTTGGGGGGCTACACCTTC. V and J are TRBV7-9 and TRBJ1-2; no reliable D call. Germline lookup yields CDR1 SEHNR and CDR2 FQNEAQ (reference sequence). Deletions cut 5 bases from V and 8 bases from J, with 12 bases between. CDR3 length: 12 amino acids.